This record concerns one T cell receptor beta chain sequence. The target antigen is unknown. The data are from a study of monozygotic twins with inflammatory bowel disease. TCRdb re-called the 5' RACE reads; every CDR3 protein appears as one record, without DNA. The sample features 300,000 to 400,000 distinct CDR3 sequences, with around 2% in its top ten. The CDR3 loop spans 15 amino acids. Germline loops: CDR1 SNHLY, CDR2 FYNNEI. Overall study findings and caveats: Twins with IBD were found to have lower TCRbeta diversity (inverse Simpson) than healthy co-twins. Different T cell subtypes could not be distinguished.

The receptor was derived from a human donor with ulcerative colitis or Crohn's disease, or a healthy co-twin of an affected twin (not recorded which). The sequenced sample consisted of blood. The chain combines TRBV2 with TRBJ1-1; with no DNA, the TCRdb D assignment of TRBD1 cannot be verified. CDR3 sequence: CASRYTGGSGTEAFF.